This T cell receptor beta chain was recovered during a study of T cell responses to AZD1222 COVID-19 vaccine. Germline CDR1 and CDR2: SGHTA and FQGNSA. The CDR3 has 14 residues. J gave up 0 bases and V 5 bases, and 3 bases lay outside the gene matches. TCRdb's table, derived via immunoSEQ multiplex PCR, lists solely in-frame clones and lacks some. This table has 100,000 or so clones, about 86% appearing once. This receptor was obtained from an adult in good health. V usage is TRBV7-2 and J usage is TRBJ2-7, with 8 bases aligning to TRBD2. The sequenced sample was peripheral blood, obtained on day 0 of AZD1222 vaccination. The CDR3 protein is CASSPGLASYEQYF. The CDR3 DNA sequence: TGTGCCAGCAGCCCCGGACTAGCCTCCTACGAGCAGTACTTC.